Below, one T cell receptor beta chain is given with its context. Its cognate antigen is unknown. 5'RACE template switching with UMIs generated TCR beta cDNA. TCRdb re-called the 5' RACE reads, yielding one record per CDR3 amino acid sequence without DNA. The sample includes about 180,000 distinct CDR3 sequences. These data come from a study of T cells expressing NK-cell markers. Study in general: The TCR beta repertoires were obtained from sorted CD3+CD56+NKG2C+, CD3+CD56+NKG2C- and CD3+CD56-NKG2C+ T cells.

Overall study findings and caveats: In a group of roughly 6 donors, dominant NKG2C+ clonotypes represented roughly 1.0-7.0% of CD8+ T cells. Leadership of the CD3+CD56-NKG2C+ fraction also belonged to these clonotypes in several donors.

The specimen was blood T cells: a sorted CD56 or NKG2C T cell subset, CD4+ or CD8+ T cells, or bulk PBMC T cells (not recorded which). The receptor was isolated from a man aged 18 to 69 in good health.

The CDR3 reads CASSLGMGRWDTEAFF. V usage is TRBV5-6 and J usage is TRBJ1-1; TCRdb gives TRBD1 as the D gene, but with no DNA this cannot be confirmed. The CDR3 contains 16 residues. The germline gives CDR1 SGHDT, CDR2 YYEEEE. The whole variable domain, filled in from reference TRBV5-6 and TRBJ1-1, reads DAGVTQSPTHLIKTRGQQVTLRCSPKSGHDTVSWYQQALGQGPQFIFQYYEEEERQRGNFPDRFSGHQFPNYSSELNVNALLLGDSALYLCASSLGMGRWDTEAFFGQGTRLTVV.